These 25 T cell receptor beta chains were sequenced from one sample in a study of cytomegalovirus exposure and HLA in healthy donors. Both 60 Vbeta primers and 13 Jbeta primers went into the PCR. Some clones are missing from TCRdb's copy, which holds only in-frame ones; the method was immunoSEQ multiplex PCR. The sample records about 90,000 clones, less than 80% being singletons. The sample taken for sequencing was PBMCs. These receptors all stem from a man between 25 and 39 years old in good health and CMV-seronegative.

This chain links TRBV28 with TRBJ2-2, with D perhaps matching TRBD2 (5 bases). The length of the CDR3 is 15 residues. V lost 8 bases and J 1 base, leaving 14 bases between the germline ends. The V gene's germline CDR1 is MDHEN and CDR2 SYDVKM. DNA of the CDR3: TGTGCCAGCCGGTCTCCGGGAAGGAACACCGGGGAGCTGTTTTTT. Translating gives CASRSPGRNTGELFF.

The V call is TRBV5-1, the J call TRBJ1-1; possible D gene TRBD1, 6 bases. This CDR3 has 15 amino acids. Trimming took off 4 bases at V and 5 bases at J, with 18 bases between the two ends. Looked up from germline, CDR1 is SGHRS and CDR2 is YFSETQ. The CDR3 region has the DNA TGCGCCAGCAGCCAACGCCCACAGGGTGGGACTGAAGCTTTCTTT. This codes for CASSQRPQGGTEAFF.

CDR3 sequence (DNA): TGTGCCAGCAGCTTAAGGGGCAGAGCCACCGGGGAGCTGTTTTTT. Its protein is CASSLRGRATGELFF. This chain links TRBV7-9 with TRBJ2-2, with D possibly TRBD1 on 5 matching bases. The CDR3 extends over 15 amino acids. V lost 2 bases to trimming and J lost 4 bases, with 11 bases between them. CDR1 SEHNR and CDR2 FQNEAQ come from the germline V gene (reference sequence). Variable domain in full (rest from reference TRBV7-9 and TRBJ2-2): DTGVSQNPRHKITKRGQNVTFRCDPISEHNRLYWYRQTLGQGPEFLTYFQNEAQLEKSRLLSDRFSAERPKGSFSTLEIQRTEQGDSAMYLCASSLRGRATGELFFGEGSRLTVL.

The chain uses TRBV29-1 and TRBJ2-1; 8 nucleotides match TRBD2. The CDR3 is made up of 15 amino acids. Germline trimming cut 2 bases from V and 0 bases from J; bases unmatched to any gene: 3. The germline gives CDR1 SQVTM, CDR2 ANQGSEA. The CDR3 DNA reads as TGCAGCGTTGAATTACTAGCGGCCTCCTACAATGAGCAGTTCTTC. This codes for CSVELLAASYNEQFF.

The genes are TRBV7-3 and TRBJ2-2, with TRBD2 as a possible D gene (6 bases). The CDR3 runs to 16 residues. Per the germline V gene, CDR1 is SGHTA and CDR2 is FQGTGA. Trimming stripped 3 bases from V and 3 bases from J, with 14 bases between. CDR3 amino acids: CASSFTGVIDTGELFF. For the CDR3, the DNA is TGTGCCAGCAGCTTTACGGGAGTCATCGACACCGGGGAGCTGTTTTTT.

The chain uses TRBV28 and TRBJ2-3, with 9 bases matching TRBD2. The ends lost 6 bases at V and 1 base at J; junction bases unmatched: 8. The CDR3 is 16 amino acids. The germline V gene has CDR1 MDHEN and CDR2 SYDVKM. DNA of the CDR3: TGTGCCAGCAGACCCGATAGCGGGAGTGGCACAGATACGCAGTATTTT. Residues: CASRPDSGSGTDTQYF.

The chain employs TRBV10-3 and TRBJ1-1, with 10 bases identical to TRBD1. Trimming cost V 0 bases and J 11 bases; bases outside gene matches: 9. The CDR3 is 15 residues long. The germline gives CDR1 ENHRY, CDR2 SYGVKD. The CDR3 protein is CAISESPGQGREAFF. DNA of the CDR3: TGTGCCATCAGTGAGTCGCCGGGACAGGGGAGGGAGGCTTTCTTT.

This chain links TRBV4-3 with TRBJ2-7; 9 bases map to TRBD1. In germline, CDR1 is LGHNA, CDR2 YSLEER. J lost 4 bases, V lost 1 base, and 11 bases had no gene match. This CDR3 has 17 amino acids. CDR3 coding DNA: TGCGCCAGCAGCCAAGTGTATCAACAGGGGGCTTTTTACGAGCAGTACTTC. It translates to CASSQVYQQGAFYEQYF.

This clone turned up a few times. The chain is built from TRBV7-9 and TRBJ1-1; D perhaps matches TRBD1 (5 bases). The V gene's germline CDR1 is SEHNR and CDR2 FQNEAQ (reference sequence). Trimming removed 1 base from V and 6 bases from J, with 9 bases in between. The CDR3 extends over 13 amino acids. In nucleotides, the CDR3 is TGTGCCAGCAGCTTAGAATTAGGGGCTGAAGCTTTCTTT. Translated: CASSLELGAEAFF. The full variable domain, with the rest looked up from reference TRBV7-9 and TRBJ1-1, is DTGVSQNPRHKITKRGQNVTFRCDPISEHNRLYWYRQTLGQGPEFLTYFQNEAQLEKSRLLSDRFSAERPKGSFSTLEIQRTEQGDSAMYLCASSLELGAEAFFGQGTRLTVV.

A single count supports this clone. The V gene is TRBV7-9, the J gene TRBJ1-1, with D possibly TRBD1 on 6 matching bases. CDR3 length: 17 residues. Between the trimmed V and J ends, which lost 3 bases and 4 bases, there was a span of 21 bases. The germline V gene has CDR1 SEHNR and CDR2 FQNEAQ (reference sequence). The CDR3 region has the DNA TGTGCCAGCAGCTTTGAAGCCCTCAGGGGACGGCGCACTGAAGCTTTCTTT. Translation gives CASSFEALRGRRTEAFF.

This chain links TRBV11-2 with TRBJ1-5; D is perhaps TRBD1 (6 bases). The CDR3 is made up of 15 amino acids. CDR1 is SGHAT, CDR2 FQNNGV, per germline. V lost 3 bases to trimming and J lost 0 bases, with 9 bases between them. The CDR3 bases are TGTGCCAGCAGCTTTGGGGGCCATAGCAATCAGCCCCAGCATTTT. Translating gives CASSFGGHSNQPQHF. The full variable domain, with the rest looked up from reference TRBV11-2 and TRBJ1-5, is EAGVAQSPRYKIIEKRQSVAFWCNPISGHATLYWYQQILGQGPKLLIQFQNNGVVDDSQLPKDRFSAERLKGVDSTLKIQPAKLEDSAVYLCASSFGGHSNQPQHFGDGTRLSIL.

This clone was observed once. V gene TRBV2 combines with J gene TRBJ2-7; TRBD1 matches 7 bases. Germline V CDR1 and CDR2: SNHLY, FYNNEI. V was clipped by 8 bases and J by 3 bases; unmatched bases: 13. This CDR3 contains 15 residues. CDR3 protein: CASLSDREGFYEQYF. DNA of the CDR3: TGTGCCAGCCTCTCTGACAGGGAAGGCTTCTACGAGCAGTACTTC.

This chain joins TRBV28 and TRBJ2-7, with 8 bases aligning to TRBD1. CDR1 and CDR2 (germline): MDHEN, SYDVKM. With V trimmed by 7 bases and J by 1 base, 6 bases remained unmatched. CDR3 size: 14 residues. CDR3 DNA sequence: TGTGCCAGCACCCACCGGGACAGGTCCTACGAGCAGTACTTC. Its protein product is CASTHRDRSYEQYF.

This clone was recorded a few times. The V call is TRBV2, the J call TRBJ1-2; TRBD1 matches 9 bases. V dropped 9 bases and J dropped 4; count of bases not matched to a gene: 9. The CDR3 runs to 14 residues. Germline CDR1 is SNHLY and CDR2 is FYNNEI. This chain's CDR3 is CASHDRGRFYGYTF. In DNA form, the CDR3 reads TGTGCCAGTCATGACAGGGGGAGGTTCTATGGCTACACCTTC.

This clone was found once. V is TRBV19 and J is TRBJ1-1, with 8 nucleotides matching TRBD1. Per germline, CDR1 LNHDA and CDR2 SQIVND (reference sequence). Germline trimming cut 6 bases from V and 8 bases from J; bases unmatched to any gene: 11. This CDR3 region has 14 residues. The DNA for the CDR3 is TGTGCCAGTAGACCGACAGGGGCGAGATCCGAAGCTTTCTTT. Translation gives CASRPTGARSEAFF.

The gene calls are TRBV27 and TRBJ2-3; maybe TRBD1 (5 bases). Germline V gene data show CDR1 as MNHEY and CDR2 as SMNVEV (reference sequence). The CDR3 extends over 15 amino acids. V was trimmed by 2 bases and J by 9 bases, leaving 18 bases between them. CDR3 nucleotides: TGTGCCAGCAGTTTAGGACATCCCCAGGGCGGAACGCAGTATTTT. It yields the protein CASSLGHPQGGTQYF.

CDR3 loop: CASRTGVSTSTDTQYF. The CDR3, as DNA: TGCGCCAGCAGAACAGGGGTTTCTACTAGCACAGATACGCAGTATTTT. The chain couples TRBV4-3 to TRBJ2-3; 7 bases line up with TRBD1. There are 16 residues in the CDR3. Germline assignment: CDR1 LGHNA and CDR2 YSLEER. J lost 0 bases, V lost 6 bases, and 9 bases had no gene match.

The V and J genes are TRBV15 and TRBJ2-3; TRBD2 is a possible D gene (6 bases). V gave up 0 bases and J gave up 1 base, with 11 bases separating them. The CDR3 covers 16 residues. CDR1 is LNHNV, CDR2 YYDKDF, per germline (reference sequence). CDR3 sequence (DNA): TGTGCCACCAGCAGAGATTGGACGGGGGGCACAGATACGCAGTATTTT. Its protein is CATSRDWTGGTDTQYF.

The chain's CDR3 is CASSSGTSGRSEQFF. CDR3 coding DNA: TGTGCCAGCAGCTCCGGGACTAGCGGGAGGAGTGAGCAGTTCTTC. This chain links TRBV7-3 with TRBJ2-1, with 15 bases aligning to TRBD2. CDR1 SGHTA and CDR2 FQGTGA come from the germline V gene. The trim removed 4 bases at V and 9 bases at J, leaving 4 bases unmatched. The CDR3 is made up of 15 amino acids. The variable domain in full, completed from reference TRBV7-3 and TRBJ2-1, reads GAGVSQTPSNKVTEKGKYVELRCDPISGHTALYWYRQSLGQGPEFLIYFQGTGAADDSGLPNDRFFAVRPEGSVSTLKIQRTERGDSAVYLCASSSGTSGRSEQFFGPGTRLTVL.

The rearrangement uses TRBV4-3 and TRBJ1-1, with 9 positions matching TRBD1. The CDR3 extends over 15 amino acids. The junction had 5 bases not matched to a gene; V was cut back by 1 base and J by 5 bases. Per the germline V gene, CDR1 is LGHNA and CDR2 is YSLEER. CDR3 sequence (DNA): TGCGCCAGCAGCCAAGGTAGGACAGGGGTAACTGAAGCTTTCTTT. Amino acid sequence: CASSQGRTGVTEAFF.

This chain uses TRBV27 with TRBJ1-5; 9 bases fit TRBD1. The ends lost 4 bases at V and 6 bases at J; junction bases unmatched: 13. Germline CDR1 is MNHEY and CDR2 is SMNVEV (reference sequence). This CDR3 has 17 amino acids. DNA for the CDR3: TGTGCCAGCAGTTCCTACGAGGGACAGGGCTCAGGTCAGCCCCAGCATTTT. Protein: CASSSYEGQGSGQPQHF.

The CDR3 here is CSSRLVYEQYF. Written as DNA, the CDR3 is TGCAGTTCACGACTGGTCTACGAGCAGTACTTC. This rearrangement joins TRBV20-1 to TRBJ2-7; D gene unclear. From germline, CDR1 is DFQATT and CDR2 SNEGSKA (reference sequence). V was shortened by 8 bases and J by 3 bases, with 11 bases between the two germline ends. The CDR3 sequence is 11 residues long.

The CDR3 coding sequence is TGTGCCAGCAGGAGCGGGAGCTACGAGCAGTACTTC. It specifies CASRSGSYEQYF. The chain has TRBV6-5 and TRBJ2-7; 8 bases map to TRBD2. Germline V gene data show CDR1 as MNHEY and CDR2 as SVGAGI. V shed 6 bases, J shed 3 bases, and the junction held 1 base outside the gene matches. This CDR3 has 12 amino acids.

Only a few counts were recorded for this clone. The chain links TRBV4-1 to TRBJ1-3; TRBD1 agrees at 7 bases. The CDR3 loop spans 16 amino acids. Germline loops: CDR1 MGHRA, CDR2 YSYEKL. Losses at the gene ends were 1 base for V and 3 bases for J; bases not matched to a gene: 6. The CDR3 sequence: CASSQVQGVYGNTIYF. CDR3 bases: TGCGCCAGCAGCCAAGTCCAGGGGGTATATGGAAACACCATATATTTT.

The rearrangement uses TRBV5-1 and TRBJ1-5; 7 nucleotides align to TRBD1. Trimming at V came to 3 bases and at J to 4 bases, leaving 4 bases not matched to a gene. The CDR3 contains 14 residues. Germline V gives CDR1 SGHRS, CDR2 YFSETQ. This chain's CDR3 is CASSSGTDNQPQHF. The CDR3 DNA reads TGCGCCAGCAGCTCCGGGACAGATAATCAGCCCCAGCATTTT.